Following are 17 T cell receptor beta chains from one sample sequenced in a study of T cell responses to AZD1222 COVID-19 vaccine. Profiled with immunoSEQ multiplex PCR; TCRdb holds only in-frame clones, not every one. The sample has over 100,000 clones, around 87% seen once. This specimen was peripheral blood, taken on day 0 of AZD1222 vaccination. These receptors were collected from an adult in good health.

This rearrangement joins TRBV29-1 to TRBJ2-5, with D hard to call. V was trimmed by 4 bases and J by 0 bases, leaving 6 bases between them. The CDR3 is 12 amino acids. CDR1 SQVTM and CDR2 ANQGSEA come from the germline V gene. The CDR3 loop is CSVGLYQETQYF. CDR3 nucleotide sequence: TGCAGCGTTGGCCTGTACCAAGAGACCCAGTACTTC.

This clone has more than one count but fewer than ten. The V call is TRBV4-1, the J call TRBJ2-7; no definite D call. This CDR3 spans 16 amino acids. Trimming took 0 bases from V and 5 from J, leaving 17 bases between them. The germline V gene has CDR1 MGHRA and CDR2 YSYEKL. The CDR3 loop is CASSQDIGQRSHEQYF. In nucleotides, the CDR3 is TGCGCCAGCAGCCAAGATATCGGCCAGCGAAGTCACGAGCAGTACTTC.

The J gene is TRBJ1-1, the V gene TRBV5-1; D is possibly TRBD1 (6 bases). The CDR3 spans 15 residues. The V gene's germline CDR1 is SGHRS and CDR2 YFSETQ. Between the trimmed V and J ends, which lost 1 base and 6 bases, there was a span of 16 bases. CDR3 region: CASSLSQGTMAEAFF. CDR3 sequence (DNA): TGCGCCAGCAGCTTGTCTCAGGGGACGATGGCTGAAGCTTTCTTT.

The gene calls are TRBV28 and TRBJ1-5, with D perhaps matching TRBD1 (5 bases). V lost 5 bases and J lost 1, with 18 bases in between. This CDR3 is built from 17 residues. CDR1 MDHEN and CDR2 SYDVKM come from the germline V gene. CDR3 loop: CASSPQVGRWSNQPQHF. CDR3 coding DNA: TGTGCCAGCAGTCCTCAGGTGGGGCGATGGAGCAATCAGCCCCAGCATTTT.

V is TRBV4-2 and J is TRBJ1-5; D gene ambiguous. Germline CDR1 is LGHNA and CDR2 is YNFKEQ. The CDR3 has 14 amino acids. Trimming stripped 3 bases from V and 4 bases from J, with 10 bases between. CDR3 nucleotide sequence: TGTGCCAGCAGCCAGAGACGGACTAATCAGCCCCAGCATTTT. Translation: CASSQRRTNQPQHF.

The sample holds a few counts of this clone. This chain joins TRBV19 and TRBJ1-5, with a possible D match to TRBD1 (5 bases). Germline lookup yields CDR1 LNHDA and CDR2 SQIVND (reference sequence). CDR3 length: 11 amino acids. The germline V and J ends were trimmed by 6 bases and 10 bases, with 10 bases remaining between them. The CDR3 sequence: CASRGQGPQHF. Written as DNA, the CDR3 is TGTGCCAGTAGGGGGCAGGGCCCCCAGCATTTT.

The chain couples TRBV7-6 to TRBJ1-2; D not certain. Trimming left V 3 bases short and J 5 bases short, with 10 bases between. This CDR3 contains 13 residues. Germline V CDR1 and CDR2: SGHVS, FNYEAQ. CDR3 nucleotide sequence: TGTGCCAGCAGCTTTTCCGGGGAATATGGCTACACCTTC. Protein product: CASSFSGEYGYTF.

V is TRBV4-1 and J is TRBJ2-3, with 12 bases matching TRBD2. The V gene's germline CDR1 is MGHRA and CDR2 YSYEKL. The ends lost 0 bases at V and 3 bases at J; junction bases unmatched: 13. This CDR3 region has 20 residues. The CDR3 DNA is TGCGCCAGCAGCCAAGATAGGGTTTCGGCTAGCGGGAGGGTGACAGATACGCAGTATTTT. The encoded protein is CASSQDRVSASGRVTDTQYF.

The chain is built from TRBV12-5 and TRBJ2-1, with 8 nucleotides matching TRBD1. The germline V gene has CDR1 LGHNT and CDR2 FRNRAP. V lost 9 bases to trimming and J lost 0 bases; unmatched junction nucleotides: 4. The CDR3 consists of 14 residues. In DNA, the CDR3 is TGTGCTAGCGGGACAGGAAGCTCCTACAATGAGCAGTTCTTC. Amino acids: CASGTGSSYNEQFF. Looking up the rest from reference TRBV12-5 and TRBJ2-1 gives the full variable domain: DARVTQTPRHKVTEMGQEVTMRCQPILGHNTVFWYRQTMMQGLELLAYFRNRAPLDDSGMPKDRFSAEMPDATLATLKIQPSEPRDSAVYFCASGTGSSYNEQFFGPGTRLTVL.

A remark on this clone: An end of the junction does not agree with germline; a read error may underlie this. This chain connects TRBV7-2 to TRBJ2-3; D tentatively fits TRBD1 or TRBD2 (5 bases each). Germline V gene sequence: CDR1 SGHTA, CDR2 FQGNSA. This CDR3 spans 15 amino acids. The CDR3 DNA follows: TGTGCCAGCAGTTTAGGGACCATATTTGGGGATACGCAGTATTTT. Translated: CASSLGTIFGDTQYF.

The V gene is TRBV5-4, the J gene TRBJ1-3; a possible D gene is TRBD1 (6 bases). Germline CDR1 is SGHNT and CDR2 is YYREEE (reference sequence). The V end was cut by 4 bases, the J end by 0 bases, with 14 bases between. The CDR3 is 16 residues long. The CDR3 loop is CASSRGAGSSGNTIYF. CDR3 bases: TGTGCCAGCAGCAGGGGGGCCGGGAGCTCTGGAAACACCATATATTTT.

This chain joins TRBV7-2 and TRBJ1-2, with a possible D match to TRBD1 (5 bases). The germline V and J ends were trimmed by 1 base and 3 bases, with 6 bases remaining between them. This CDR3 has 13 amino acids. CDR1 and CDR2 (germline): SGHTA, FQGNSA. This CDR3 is CASSLGQYYGYTF. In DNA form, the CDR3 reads TGTGCCAGCAGCTTAGGACAGTACTATGGCTACACCTTC. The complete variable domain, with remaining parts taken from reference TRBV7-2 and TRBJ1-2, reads GAGVSQSPSNKVTEKGKDVELRCDPISGHTALYWYRQSLGQGLEFLIYFQGNSAPDKSGLPSDRFSAERTGGSVSTLTIQRTQQEDSAVYLCASSLGQYYGYTFGSGTRLTVV.

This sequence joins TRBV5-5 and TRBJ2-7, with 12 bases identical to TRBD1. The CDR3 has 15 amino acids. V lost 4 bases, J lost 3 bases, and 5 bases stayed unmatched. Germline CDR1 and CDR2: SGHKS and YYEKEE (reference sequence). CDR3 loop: CASSAGTGGGYEQYF. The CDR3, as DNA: TGTGCCAGCAGCGCTGGGACAGGGGGCGGCTACGAGCAGTACTTC.

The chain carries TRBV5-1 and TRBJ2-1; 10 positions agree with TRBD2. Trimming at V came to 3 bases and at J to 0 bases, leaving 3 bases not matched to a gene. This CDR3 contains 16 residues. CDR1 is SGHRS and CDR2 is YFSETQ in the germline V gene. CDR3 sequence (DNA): TGCGCCAGCAGCTCGGCTAGCGGGAGCTCCTACAATGAGCAGTTCTTC. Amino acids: CASSSASGSSYNEQFF.

CDR3 coding DNA: TGTGCCAGCAGTTATGACGTACCCAACGTCCTGACTTTC. This encodes CASSYDVPNVLTF. V usage is TRBV6-2 or TRBV6-3 and J usage is TRBJ2-6; D is undetermined. The V end was cut by 3 bases, the J end by 8 bases, with 8 bases between. Per the germline V gene, CDR1 is MNHEY and CDR2 is SVGEGT. This CDR3 is 13 amino acids long.

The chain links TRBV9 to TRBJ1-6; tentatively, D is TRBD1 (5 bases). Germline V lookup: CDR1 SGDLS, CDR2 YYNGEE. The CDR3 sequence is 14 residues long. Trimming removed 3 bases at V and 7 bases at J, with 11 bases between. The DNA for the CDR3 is TGTGCCAGCAGCGGGACACTTAACAATTCACCCCTCCACTTT. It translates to CASSGTLNNSPLHF.

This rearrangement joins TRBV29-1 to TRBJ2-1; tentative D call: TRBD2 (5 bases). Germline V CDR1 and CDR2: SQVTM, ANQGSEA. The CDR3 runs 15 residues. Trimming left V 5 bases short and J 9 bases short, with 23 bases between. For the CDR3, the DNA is TGCAGCGTTAACACCGCCGCATGGGCTGAGGGTGAGCAGTTCTTC. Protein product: CSVNTAAWAEGEQFF.